A single sample is the source of the 4 T cell receptor beta chains below, sequenced in a study of T cells in Graves' hyperthyroidism and ophthalmopathy. TCR beta CDR3 regions were amplified from RNA. A first-round RT-PCR of the TCR CDR3 used the HTBI primer set. A single record per CDR3 protein comes from TCRdb applying MiXCR to the multiplex PCR reads. Seen here are 640,000 or so distinct CDR3 sequences, approximately 15% observed once, and the top ten hold about 7%. Specimen: blood. The receptors were gathered from a woman under 30 with Graves' ophthalmopathy.

This clonotype has a count of ten or more. The V and J genes are TRBV7-9 and TRBJ2-1, with 8 bases that match TRBD2. Germline V gene sequence: CDR1 SEHNR, CDR2 FQNEAQ (reference sequence). V dropped 5 bases and J dropped 7; count of bases not matched to a gene: 16. This CDR3 region has 17 residues. The DNA of the CDR3 is TGTGCCAGCAGCCCACAGGTGCGGGAGGAGGTTCAGAATGAGCAGTTCTTC. Residues: CASSPQVREEVQNEQFF.

CDR3 sequence reads: CSAGTRGLTSPLHF. The DNA for the CDR3 is TGCAGTGCTGGGACCAGGGGGTTGACTTCACCCCTCCACTTT. The chain uses TRBV20-1 and TRBJ1-6; 7 nucleotides line up with TRBD1. The junction had 10 bases not matched to a gene; V was cut back by 5 bases and J by 9 bases. The CDR3 length is 14 residues. Germline V gene lookup returns CDR1 DFQATT and CDR2 SNEGSKA (reference sequence).

This clonotype has a handful of counts. The rearrangement links TRBV7-2 to TRBJ1-1; a possible D gene is TRBD1 (6 bases). The CDR3 is 20 amino acids. Trimming removed 5 bases at V and 0 bases at J, with 28 bases between. Per the germline V gene, CDR1 is SGHTA and CDR2 is FQGNSA. The CDR3, as DNA: TGTGCCAGCAGCCCGATGGGGGCGAGTAGCGGGCTCTACTTGAACACTGAAGCTTTCTTT. Translated: CASSPMGASSGLYLNTEAFF.

The chain employs TRBV11-3 and TRBJ2-1; the D is unclear. The J call may be mistaken, given a closer DNA end match to TRBJ2-7. The germline V gene encodes CDR1 SGHNT and CDR2 YENEEA. The CDR3 consists of 13 residues. CDR3 residues: CASSLTTYNEQYF. CDR3 nucleotide sequence: TGTGCCAGCAGCCTAACCACCTACAATGAGCAGTACTTC.